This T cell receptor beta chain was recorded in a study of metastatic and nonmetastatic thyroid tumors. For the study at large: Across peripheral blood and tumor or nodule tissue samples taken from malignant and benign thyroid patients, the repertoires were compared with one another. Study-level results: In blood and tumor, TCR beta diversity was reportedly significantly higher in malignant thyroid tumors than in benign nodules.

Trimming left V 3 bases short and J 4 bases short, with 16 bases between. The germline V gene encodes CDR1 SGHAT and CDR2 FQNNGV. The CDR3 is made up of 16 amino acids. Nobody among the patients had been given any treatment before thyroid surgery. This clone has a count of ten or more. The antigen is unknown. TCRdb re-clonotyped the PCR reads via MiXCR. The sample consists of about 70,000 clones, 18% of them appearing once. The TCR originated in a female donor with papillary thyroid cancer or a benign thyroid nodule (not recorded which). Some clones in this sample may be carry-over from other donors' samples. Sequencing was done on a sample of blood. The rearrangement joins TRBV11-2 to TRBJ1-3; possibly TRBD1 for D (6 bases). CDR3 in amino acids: CASSLRQGRWGNTIYF. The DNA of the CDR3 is TGTGCCAGCAGCTTGAGGCAGGGGCGCTGGGGAAACACCATATATTTT.